A selection of T cell receptor beta chains follows, all from one sample in a study of blood T cells in healthy people across ages. TCRdb processed the 5' RACE reads anew with MiXCR; each CDR3 protein has one entry. The sample has 700,000 to 950,000 distinct CDR3 sequences; about 42% are singletons. Specimen: blood. The origin of the receptors is an older woman in good health. CDR3s include the opening cysteine and the closing phenylalanine or tryptophan. D genes are given only for firm matches. Only part of the rows carry a size: once, few, many, or a class if the clone is expanded.

abundance	j_gene	d_gene	v_gene	CDR3nt	CDR3aa
NA	TRBJ2-7	TRBD1	TRBV6-5	TGTGCCAGCAGTTACCCGACAGGGTCGTCTTACGGCGAGCAGTACTTC	CASSYPTGSSYGEQYF
once	TRBJ1-6	TRBD1	TRBV7-2	TGTGCCAGCAGCCCAGGGGGCGCGCGTTATAATTCACCCCCCCACTTT	CASSPGGARYNSPPHF
NA	TRBJ2-3	TRBD2	TRBV9	TGTGCCAGCACCGATCAGAAAGCGGGGGGGCCTCCAGATACGCAGTATTTT	CASTDQKAGGPPDTQYF
many	TRBJ2-1	NA	TRBV6-4	TGTGCCAGCAGTGACGGGGGTGAGCAGTTCTTC	CASSDGGEQFF
few	TRBJ2-1	NA	TRBV12-3/TRBV12-4	TGTGCCAGCAGTCCCCGGGCAGGAGCTAAGTTCTTC	CASSPRAGAKFF
NA	TRBJ2-3	NA	TRBV4-1	TGCGCCAGCAGCCAAGAAAAGACAGGGACTAGCACAGATACGCAGTATTTT	CASSQEKTGTSTDTQYF
NA	TRBJ2-5	TRBD1	TRBV5-1	TGCGCCAGCAGCCGGGGACAGGGAGTTTTGGAGACCCAGTACTTC	CASSRGQGVLETQYF
NA	TRBJ2-3	NA	TRBV29-1	TGCAGCTCCTCCGTGGGGGGAGATACGCAGTATTTT	CSSSVGGDTQYF
NA	TRBJ2-3	NA	TRBV3-1	TGTGCCAGCAGCTCCCGACCAGCCGGTGGGACAGATACGCAGTATTTT	CASSSRPAGGTDTQYF
many	TRBJ1-5	NA	TRBV7-2	TGTGCCAGCAGTTCCCAGGTGGATCAGCCCCAGCATTTT	CASSSQVDQPQHF
many	TRBJ2-1	NA	TRBV20-1	TGCAGTGCATCGGGGAGGTTTGGCAATGAGCAGTTCTTC	CSASGRFGNEQFF
NA	TRBJ1-2	NA	TRBV6-2/TRBV6-3	TGTGCCAGCAGTTACGGAAGAGGGATCGGGTATGGCTACACCTTC	CASSYGRGIGYGYTF
NA	TRBJ1-6	NA	TRBV15	TGTGCCATGATGGACAGCTCCTATAATTCACCCCTCCACTTT	CAMMDSSYNSPLHF
NA	TRBJ2-7	NA	TRBV5-1	TGCGCCGGCAGCTTTTCAGGGATAACCTACGAGCAGTACTTC	CAGSFSGITYEQYF
NA	TRBJ2-7	NA	TRBV7-2	TGTGCCAGCAGCTTAGGCTTCGACCGGTACTTC	CASSLGFDRYF
NA	TRBJ2-3	TRBD2	TRBV9	TGTGCCAGCAGCGCTAGCGGGAGTGGCACAGATACGCAGTATTTT	CASSASGSGTDTQYF
NA	TRBJ2-1	NA	TRBV6-5	TGTGCCAGCAGTCCCGCCCGACGGGGAGAGCAGTTCTTC	CASSPARRGEQFF
few	TRBJ2-5	TRBD1	TRBV4-1	TGCGCCAGCAGCCATGCCAGGGACAGGGCTTCACAAGAGACCCAGTACTTC	CASSHARDRASQETQYF
few	TRBJ2-5	NA	TRBV7-9	TGTGCCAGCAGCCCCAGCGCGAACCAAGAGACCCAGTACTTC	CASSPSANQETQYF
NA	TRBJ2-5	NA	TRBV7-2	TGTGCCAGCAGCTTAGAACCGGACCTCCCAAACCAAGAGACCCAGTACTTC	CASSLEPDLPNQETQYF
NA	TRBJ1-4	TRBD1	TRBV4-3	TGCGCCAGCAGCCAAGGTCTTGGGACAGGGTATGAAAAACTGTTTTTT	CASSQGLGTGYEKLFF
NA	TRBJ1-2	NA	TRBV12-3/TRBV12-4	TGTGCCAGCAGTTTAGAGTGGGGGATCCATGGCTACACCTTC	CASSLEWGIHGYTF
NA	TRBJ1-4	NA	TRBV4-1	TGCGCCAGCAGCCAAGAGTCGCAGGGTGGAGAAAAACTGTTTTTT	CASSQESQGGEKLFF
NA	TRBJ2-3	TRBD2	TRBV6-2/TRBV6-3	TGTGCCAGCAGGGCCGGGGGGGAAGAGCCTACGCAGTATTTT	CASRAGGEEPTQYF
few	TRBJ2-7	NA	TRBV7-2	TGTGCCAGCAGAATGATTCCCTACGAGCAGTACTTC	CASRMIPYEQYF
NA	TRBJ2-1	NA	TRBV5-6	TGTGCCAGCAGCTTTTTCCAGGGTTCATGGGATGAGCAGTTCTTC	CASSFFQGSWDEQFF
NA	TRBJ2-5	TRBD1	TRBV20-1	TGCAGTGCTAGCTACAGGGGCACAAAGACCCAGTACTTC	CSASYRGTKTQYF
NA	TRBJ1-2	NA	TRBV20-1	TGCAGTGCTAGTGACAGGTTTAACTATGGCTACACCTTC	CSASDRFNYGYTF
few	TRBJ2-7	NA	TRBV20-1	TGCAGTGCTCTCGCTTTCTACGAGCAGTACTTC	CSALAFYEQYF
NA	TRBJ2-1	NA	TRBV12-3/TRBV12-4	TGTGCCAGCACAAAAGTGCAGGGGGGGGATGAGCAGTTCTTC	CASTKVQGGDEQFF